This T cell receptor beta chain was profiled in a study of cytomegalovirus exposure and HLA in healthy donors. PCR used 60 Vbeta primers and 13 Jbeta primers. Some clones are missing from TCRdb's copy, which holds only in-frame ones; the method was immunoSEQ multiplex PCR. The sample carries approximately 85,000 clones, approximately 56% recorded once. Trimming took 0 bases from V and 9 from J, leaving 11 bases between them. Germline loops: CDR1 MNHEY, CDR2 SVGAGI. This CDR3 contains 13 residues. This clone showed up just a few times. The TCR comes from a woman in her twenties or thirties in good health and CMV-seropositive. The V and J genes are TRBV6-5 and TRBJ1-1, with D possibly matching TRBD1 (5 bases). The sequencing input was PBMCs. DNA for the CDR3: TGTGCCAGCAGTTACTCGGCGGGGCGCAAAGCTTTCTTT. This sequence encodes CASSYSAGRKAFF.